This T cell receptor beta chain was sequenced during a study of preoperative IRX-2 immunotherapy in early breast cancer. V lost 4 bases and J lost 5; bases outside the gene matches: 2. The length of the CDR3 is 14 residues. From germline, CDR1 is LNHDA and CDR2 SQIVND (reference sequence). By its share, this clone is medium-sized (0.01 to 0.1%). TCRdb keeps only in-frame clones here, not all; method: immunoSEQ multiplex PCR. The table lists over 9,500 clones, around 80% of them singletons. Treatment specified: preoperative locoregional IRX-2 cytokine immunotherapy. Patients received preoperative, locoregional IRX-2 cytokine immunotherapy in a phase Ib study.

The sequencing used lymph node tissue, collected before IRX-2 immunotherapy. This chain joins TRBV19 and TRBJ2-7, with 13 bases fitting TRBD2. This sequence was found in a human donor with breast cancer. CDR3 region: CASSKGLAGDEQYF. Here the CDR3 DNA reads TGTGCCAGTAGTAAAGGACTAGCGGGGGACGAGCAGTACTTC.